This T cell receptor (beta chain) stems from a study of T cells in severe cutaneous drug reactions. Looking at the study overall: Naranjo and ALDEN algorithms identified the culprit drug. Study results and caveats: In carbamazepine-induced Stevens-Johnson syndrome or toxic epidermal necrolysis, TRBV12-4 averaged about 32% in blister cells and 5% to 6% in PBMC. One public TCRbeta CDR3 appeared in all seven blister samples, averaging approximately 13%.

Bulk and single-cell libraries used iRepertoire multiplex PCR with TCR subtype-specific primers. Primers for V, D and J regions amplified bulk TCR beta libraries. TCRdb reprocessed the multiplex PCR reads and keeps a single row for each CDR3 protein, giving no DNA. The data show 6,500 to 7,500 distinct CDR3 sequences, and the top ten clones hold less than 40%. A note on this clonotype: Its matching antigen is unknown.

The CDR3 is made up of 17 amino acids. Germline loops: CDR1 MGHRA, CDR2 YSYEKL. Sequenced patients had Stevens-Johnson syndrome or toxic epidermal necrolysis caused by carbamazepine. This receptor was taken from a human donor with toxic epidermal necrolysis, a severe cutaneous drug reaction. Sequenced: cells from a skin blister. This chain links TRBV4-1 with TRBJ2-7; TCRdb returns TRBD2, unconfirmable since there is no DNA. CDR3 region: CASSQGLLAKSSYEQYF.